A selection of T cell receptor beta chains follows, all from one sample in a study of T cell responses to AZD1222 COVID-19 vaccine. Assay used: immunoSEQ multiplex PCR; TCRdb lists only in-frame clones, some missing. The table shows more than 150,000 clones, with 90% occurring only once. Sequencing was performed on peripheral blood, taken 28 days after the second AZD1222 dose. These receptors were obtained from an adult who received the AZD1222 COVID-19 vaccine. Both conserved end residues are trimmed from each CDR3. The order of the fields is clone size, V gene, J gene, CDR3 protein. The size field is filled for only some rows; it gives once, few, many or a size class.

size: many; V: TRBV28; J: TRBJ2-2; CDR3: ASSSRRRGPGELF
size: NA; V: TRBV5-4; J: TRBJ2-3; CDR3: ASSSVGGAADTQY
size: NA; V: TRBV11-2; J: TRBJ2-7; CDR3: ASSSINRLGAPLEQY
size: NA; V: TRBV4-1; J: TRBJ2-2; CDR3: ASSPTVLDTGELF
size: NA; V: TRBV6-5; J: TRBJ2-7; CDR3: ASSSPSTDRGVQQY
size: NA; V: TRBV28; J: TRBJ1-4; CDR3: ASSLEGATNEKLF
size: once; V: TRBV7-9; J: TRBJ1-2; CDR3: ASSLEPHYGYT
size: NA; V: TRBV5-1; J: TRBJ1-1; CDR3: ASRGGTSGTEAF
size: NA; V: TRBV18; J: TRBJ1-2; CDR3: ASSPNHRGYT
size: NA; V: TRBV5-1; J: TRBJ2-3; CDR3: ASSLQRGAGTDTQY
size: NA; V: TRBV24-1; J: TRBJ2-4; CDR3: ATSNSGGNIQY
size: NA; V: TRBV28; J: TRBJ2-3; CDR3: ASSKGQLSTDTQY
size: NA; V: TRBV18; J: TRBJ2-3; CDR3: ASSPPNAGSDTQY
size: NA; V: TRBV13; J: TRBJ2-7; CDR3: ASSSVLYEQY
size: NA; V: TRBV19; J: TRBJ2-1; CDR3: ASSKGTSGSGEQF
size: NA; V: TRBV6-5; J: TRBJ1-1; CDR3: ASTSDLNTEAF
size: once; V: TRBV2; J: TRBJ2-7; CDR3: ASRETGTGSSYEQY
size: NA; V: TRBV6-5; J: TRBJ1-3; CDR3: ASSYSGGASGNTIY
size: NA; V: TRBV18; J: TRBJ1-1; CDR3: ASCQAGWGTEAF
size: NA; V: TRBV5-5; J: TRBJ1-1; CDR3: ASSPAGGSPEAF
size: NA; V: TRBV6-5; J: TRBJ2-1; CDR3: ASRDGYANEQF
size: NA; V: TRBV9; J: TRBJ2-3; CDR3: ASSVLGSTDTQY
size: NA; V: TRBV3-1/TRBV3-2; J: TRBJ2-7; CDR3: ASSLGISYEQY
size: NA; V: TRBV21-1; J: TRBJ1-1; CDR3: ASSKEDRRGTEAF
size: few; V: TRBV7-2; J: TRBJ1-5; CDR3: ASSIRGNQPQH
size: NA; V: TRBV19; J: TRBJ1-5; CDR3: ASSLGQRNQPQH
size: NA; V: TRBV30; J: TRBJ1-1; CDR3: AWRKTGSEAF
size: NA; V: TRBV11-3; J: TRBJ1-6; CDR3: ASSLNRDSPLH